What follows are 13 T cell receptor beta chains derived from one specimen sequenced in a study of CD8 T cells in Susac syndrome. RNA, at about 0.45 to 1 ug, was reverse transcribed with random hexamers. Via MiXCR, TCRdb re-called the immunoSEQ multiplex PCR reads, giving one row per CDR3 protein. The table records around 140,000 distinct CDR3 sequences, roughly 95% of them present only once. Material for sequencing was CD4+ T cells from PBMCs. The origin of the receptors is a human donor in good health.

This chain connects TRBV5-1 to TRBJ2-7; maybe TRBD1 (6 bases). Germline values: CDR1 SGHRS, CDR2 YFSETQ. The V end was cut by 9 bases, the J end by 2 bases, with 18 bases between. This CDR3 region has 14 residues. The CDR3 protein is CATNSGENPYEQYF. The CDR3 coding sequence is TGCGCCACCAATTCAGGGGAGAACCCCTACGAGCAGTACTTC.

The chain is built from TRBV2 and TRBJ2-3; either TRBD1 or TRBD2 may fit D (5 bases each). This CDR3 has 13 amino acids. Trimming pared 7 bases from V and 0 bases from J, leaving 8 bases between. The V gene's germline CDR1 is SNHLY and CDR2 FYNNEI. The CDR3 loop reads CASKWDSTDTQYF. For the CDR3, the DNA is TGTGCCAGCAAATGGGACAGCACAGATACGCAGTATTTT.

V is TRBV30 and J is TRBJ1-2; D call uncertain. Germline-derived CDR1 and CDR2 are GTSNPN and SVGIG (reference sequence). This CDR3 has 14 amino acids. The V end lost 0 bases, the J end lost 3 bases, and 11 bases lay between the germline ends. The CDR3 loop is CAWSVLKKHYGYTF. DNA for the CDR3: TGTGCCTGGAGTGTACTAAAGAAACACTATGGCTACACCTTC.

Written as DNA, the CDR3 is TGTGCCAGCAGCCACGGCACTTGGGAGCAGTACTTC. This encodes CASSHGTWEQYF. The chain combines TRBV11-1 with TRBJ2-7; no definite D call. Trimming shortened V by 5 bases and J by 7 bases, and 12 bases separated the two germline ends. The CDR3 length is 12 residues. Per germline, CDR1 SGHAT and CDR2 FQDESV (reference sequence).

The V call is TRBV14, the J call TRBJ1-4, with 7 bases matching TRBD1. Germline-derived CDR1 and CDR2 are SGHDN and FVKESK. This CDR3 is 13 amino acids long. Unmatched junction bases numbered 2, after V lost 5 bases and J lost 5 bases. The CDR3 sequence: CASSRGPNEKLFF. In DNA, the CDR3 is TGTGCCAGCAGCAGGGGGCCGAATGAAAAACTGTTTTTT.

V usage is TRBV3-1 and J usage is TRBJ1-2; a possible D gene is TRBD1 (5 bases). This CDR3 has 13 residues. Trimming took off 2 bases at V and 2 bases at J, with 6 bases between the two ends. Germline lookup yields CDR1 LGHDT and CDR2 YNNKEL (reference sequence). Written as DNA, the CDR3 is TGTGCCAGCAGCCAATCAGGGAACTATGGCTACACCTTC. Its translation is CASSQSGNYGYTF.

J is TRBJ2-5 and V is TRBV5-1; D remains ambiguous. Germline-derived CDR1 and CDR2 are SGHRS and YFSETQ. This CDR3 region has 14 residues. The V end was cut by 2 bases, the J end by 3 bases, with 11 bases between. The CDR3 DNA is TGCGCCAGCAGCTTACAACCTGTTGAAGAGACCCAGTACTTC. Amino acids: CASSLQPVEETQYF.

The genes are TRBV24-1 and TRBJ2-5, with TRBD2 matching 9 bases. After removal of 2 bases from V and 1 base from J, the junction contained 4 bases not matched to a gene. The CDR3 contains 16 residues. CDR1 KGHDR and CDR2 SFDVKD come from the germline V gene. As DNA, the CDR3 is TGTGCCACCAGTGATTCCCTAGCGGGGACCCAAGAGACCCAGTACTTC. Translated, it gives CATSDSLAGTQETQYF.

The gene calls are TRBV4-2 and TRBJ2-1; the match to TRBD2 covers 11 bases. CDR1 is LGHNA and CDR2 is YNFKEQ in the germline V gene. V lost 1 base to trimming and J lost 11 bases; unmatched junction nucleotides: 10. This CDR3 contains 16 residues. CDR3 DNA: TGTGCCAGCAGCCAAGCCTTAGCGGGAGGGGATTATCAGCAGTTCTTC. This gives the protein CASSQALAGGDYQQFF.

This chain links TRBV11-2 with TRBJ2-2; 7 nucleotides line up with TRBD1. Trimming at V came to 5 bases and at J to 0 bases, leaving 3 bases not matched to a gene. Germline V gene data show CDR1 as SGHAT and CDR2 as FQNNGV. The CDR3 totals 15 residues. The CDR3 here is CASSPGQTNTGELFF. For the CDR3, the DNA is TGTGCCAGCAGCCCGGGACAGACGAACACCGGGGAGCTGTTTTTT.

CDR3 in DNA: TGTGCCAGCAGTGAAGAGGTTGGGGAGGAACTGTTTTTT. This gives the protein CASSEEVGEELFF. V gene TRBV2 combines with J gene TRBJ1-4; D is ambiguous. The CDR3 spans 13 residues. Germline V lookup: CDR1 SNHLY, CDR2 FYNNEI. Trimming took off 1 base at V and 12 bases at J, with 12 bases between the two ends. The full variable domain, its missing parts supplied by reference TRBV2 and TRBJ1-4, is EPEVTQTPSHQVTQMGQEVILRCVPISNHLYFYWYRQILGQKVEFLVSFYNNEISEKSEIFDDQFSVERPDGSNFTLKIRSTKLEDSAMYFCASSEEVGEELFFGSGTQLSVL.

This CDR3 reads CASRNPGTSGWSQHF. The CDR3 nucleotides are TGTGCCAGCAGAAATCCCGGGACCTCGGGTTGGTCCCAGCATTTT. This sequence joins TRBV7-9 and TRBJ1-5, with D perhaps matching TRBD1 (5 bases). This CDR3 has 15 residues. Germline CDR1 is SEHNR and CDR2 is FQNEAQ (reference sequence). Trimming cost V 6 bases and J 11 bases, with 23 bases left between them.

The chain links TRBV5-4 to TRBJ2-5; D may match TRBD1 or TRBD2 (6 bases each). Germline loops: CDR1 SGHNT, CDR2 YYREEE (reference sequence). This CDR3 is built from 15 residues. Trimming removed 4 bases from V and 2 bases from J, with 15 bases in between. DNA of the CDR3: TGTGCCAGCAGCCTGGGGGGCGGATCACAAGAGACCCAGTACTTC. Translating gives CASSLGGGSQETQYF.